Each of the 13 T cell receptor beta chains below was sequenced from the same sample in a study of regulatory T cells in long-lasting Graves disease. Time point of the sample: newly diagnosed GD, antithyroid drugs for less than 3 months. After RNA was extracted from PBMCs, the TCR library was made from it. Libraries of TCR beta came from iRepertoire HTBI primers plus Arm-PCR of CDR3 regions. MiXCR, applied by TCRdb to the multiplex PCR reads, yields one record per CDR3 protein. Of under 400,000 distinct CDR3 sequences listed, over 15% are singletons. The same data also contributed to another study, on T cells in Graves' hyperthyroidism and ophthalmopathy.

This sample comprised peripheral blood mononuclear cells (PBMCs), obtained at new diagnosis, from a patient treated with antithyroid drugs. The receptors stem from a man between 40 and 49 years old with Graves disease.

There are many counts of this clonotype. The rearrangement joins TRBV7-2 to TRBJ2-7; no definite D call. Germline assignment: CDR1 SGHTA and CDR2 FQGNSA. This CDR3 has 16 amino acids. Trimming pared 0 bases from V and 2 bases from J, leaving 14 bases between. The chain's CDR3 is CASSLAVSAEAYEQYF. The CDR3 bases are TGTGCCAGCAGCTTAGCGGTGAGTGCAGAAGCCTACGAGCAGTACTTC.

This clonotype was seen repeatedly, ten times or more. V is TRBV5-1 and J is TRBJ1-5; D is undetermined. CDR3 length: 13 amino acids. Trimming took off 4 bases at V and 4 bases at J, with 9 bases between the two ends. Germline CDR1 and CDR2: SGHRS and YFSETQ. CDR3: CASSKEPNQPQHF. In nucleotides, the CDR3 is TGCGCCAGCAGCAAAGAACCAAATCAGCCCCAGCATTTT.

This clonotype was observed many times. The gene calls are TRBV7-2 and TRBJ1-3; D unresolved. V dropped 5 bases and J dropped 0 bases, with 17 bases sitting between them. CDR3 length: 17 residues. The germline V gene encodes CDR1 SGHTA and CDR2 FQGNSA. CDR3 loop: CASSPMAAPLSGNTIYF. The CDR3 DNA reads TGTGCCAGCAGCCCCATGGCAGCCCCACTCTCTGGAAACACCATATATTTT.

V is TRBV4-3 and J is TRBJ2-3; 8 nucleotides line up with TRBD1. This CDR3 region has 15 residues. The germline V gene encodes CDR1 LGHNA and CDR2 YSLEER. V lost 4 bases, J lost 2 bases, and 5 bases stayed unmatched. The CDR3, as DNA: TGCGCCAGCAGCCCTTACAGGGGGGTCACAGATACGCAGTATTTT. This gives the protein CASSPYRGVTDTQYF.

This clonotype was detected ten times or more. The genes are TRBV20-1 and TRBJ2-7, with a possible D match to TRBD1 (5 bases). The CDR3 contains 12 residues. CDR1 is DFQATT, CDR2 SNEGSKA, per germline (reference sequence). With 3 bases removed from V and 4 bases from J, the gap between germline ends came to 10 bases. Here the CDR3 DNA reads TGCAGTGCTAGTATATCAGGGTACGAGCAGTACTTC. Its translation is CSASISGYEQYF.

This clonotype was seen a few times. The chain has TRBV18 and TRBJ2-5; 7 bases line up with TRBD2. Germline V CDR1 and CDR2: KGHSH, LQKENI. CDR3 length: 14 amino acids. Trimming at V came to 4 bases and at J to 2 bases, leaving 4 bases not matched to a gene. CDR3 loop: CASSLLAEQETQYF. CDR3 nucleotide sequence: TGTGCCAGCTCACTTCTAGCGGAACAAGAGACCCAGTACTTC.

This clonotype was detected a few times. The chain combines TRBV24-1 with TRBJ2-7; D unclear. V lost 4 bases, J lost 5 bases, and 14 bases lay in between. The V gene's germline CDR1 is KGHDR and CDR2 SFDVKD. CDR3 length equals 14 residues. Written as DNA, the CDR3 is TGTGCCACCAGTGACCCTCAAAGAAACGACGAGCAGTACTTC. Translated, it gives CATSDPQRNDEQYF.

Many counts were recorded for this clonotype. The chain is built from TRBV7-3 and TRBJ2-3, with 7 bases fitting TRBD2. CDR3 length: 16 residues. Germline lookup yields CDR1 SGHTA and CDR2 FQGTGA. J lost 8 bases, V lost 1 base, and 12 bases had no gene match. CDR3 region: CASSLSPSSGLVTQYF. Here the CDR3 DNA reads TGTGCCAGCAGCTTAAGCCCGAGTAGCGGGTTGGTTACGCAGTATTTT.

In its sample, this clonotype was seen many times. This chain links TRBV5-1 with TRBJ1-1, with D perhaps TRBD1 (6 bases). This CDR3 comprises 15 residues. V was shortened by 1 base and J by 6 bases, with 16 bases between the two germline ends. CDR1 and CDR2 from the germline V gene are SGHRS and YFSETQ. CDR3 sequence: CASSLSAGDRSEAFF. CDR3 DNA sequence: TGCGCCAGCAGCTTGTCCGCAGGGGATAGGTCTGAAGCTTTCTTT.

V gene TRBV5-5 combines with J gene TRBJ1-1, with 7 bases identical to TRBD1. The CDR3 consists of 17 residues. V lost 4 bases and J lost 1; bases outside the gene matches: 13. Germline CDR1 reads SGHKS; CDR2 reads YYEKEE (reference sequence). Here the CDR3 reads CASSLRVARGGNTEAFF. CDR3 in DNA: TGTGCCAGCAGCCTCAGGGTGGCCAGGGGGGGGAACACTGAAGCTTTCTTT.

This clonotype was counted between two and nine times. The chain joins TRBV27 to TRBJ1-2; 7 bases line up with TRBD1. CDR3 length equals 14 residues. Germline loops: CDR1 MNHEY, CDR2 SMNVEV (reference sequence). V shed 8 bases and J 3 bases; nucleotides not matched to a gene: 9. CDR3 in amino acids: CASRTRQGYYGYTF. In nucleotides, the CDR3 is TGTGCCAGCCGTACCCGACAGGGCTACTATGGCTACACCTTC.

This clonotype came up a few times. The chain uses TRBV20-1 and TRBJ2-7, with D perhaps matching TRBD1 (6 bases). The V end lost 5 bases, the J end lost 0 bases, and 14 bases lay between the germline ends. This CDR3 region has 14 residues. Per the germline V gene, CDR1 is DFQATT and CDR2 is SNEGSKA (reference sequence). The CDR3 bases are TGCAGTGCTTCGGCCGCAGGGGCCTCCTACGAGCAGTACTTC. It yields the protein CSASAAGASYEQYF.

This clonotype appeared a single time. The V gene is TRBV7-2, the J gene TRBJ2-4, with D maybe TRBD1 (5 bases). The CDR3 is 14 amino acids. Germline V gene lookup returns CDR1 SGHTA and CDR2 FQGNSA. The V and J ends lost 1 base and 9 bases respectively, with 13 bases between them. The CDR3 DNA is TGTGCCAGCAGCTTAGGCAGGACATCTAGCATTCAGTACTTC. Translation: CASSLGRTSSIQYF.